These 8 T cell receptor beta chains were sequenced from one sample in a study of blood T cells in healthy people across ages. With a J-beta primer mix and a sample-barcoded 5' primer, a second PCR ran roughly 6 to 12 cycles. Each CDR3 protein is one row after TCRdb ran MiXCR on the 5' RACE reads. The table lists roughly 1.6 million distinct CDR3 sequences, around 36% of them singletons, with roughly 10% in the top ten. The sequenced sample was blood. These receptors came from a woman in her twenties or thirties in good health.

The CDR3 spells CASSQDRVFGYTF. Here the CDR3 DNA reads TGTGCCAGCAGCCAGGACAGGGTATTCGGCTACACCTTC. The chain uses TRBV7-9 and TRBJ1-2, with 8 bases lining up with TRBD1. V lost 5 bases, J lost 8 bases, and 7 bases stayed unmatched. Germline assignment: CDR1 SEHNR and CDR2 FQNEAQ (reference sequence). CDR3 size: 13 residues.

For the CDR3, the DNA is TGTGCCAGCAGCGTAGGTGGGCATCCCGCCTCCCCTGGAAACACCATATATTTT. Protein product: CASSVGGHPASPGNTIYF. The chain carries TRBV9 and TRBJ1-3; D is undetermined. This CDR3 comprises 18 residues. Trimming took 0 bases from V and 2 from J, leaving 18 bases between them. Germline V gives CDR1 SGDLS, CDR2 YYNGEE. The full variable domain, with the rest looked up from reference TRBV9 and TRBJ1-3, is DSGVTQTPKHLITATGQRVTLRCSPRSGDLSVYWYQQSLDQGLQFLIQYYNGEERAKGNILERFSAQQFPDLHSELNLSSLELGDSALYFCASSVGGHPASPGNTIYFGEGSWLTVV.

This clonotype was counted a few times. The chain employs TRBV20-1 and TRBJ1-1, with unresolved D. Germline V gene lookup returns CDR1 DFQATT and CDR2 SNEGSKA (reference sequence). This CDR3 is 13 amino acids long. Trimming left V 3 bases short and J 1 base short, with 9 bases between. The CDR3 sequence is CSARESANTEAFF. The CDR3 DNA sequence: TGCAGTGCTAGGGAGTCGGCGAACACTGAAGCTTTCTTT.

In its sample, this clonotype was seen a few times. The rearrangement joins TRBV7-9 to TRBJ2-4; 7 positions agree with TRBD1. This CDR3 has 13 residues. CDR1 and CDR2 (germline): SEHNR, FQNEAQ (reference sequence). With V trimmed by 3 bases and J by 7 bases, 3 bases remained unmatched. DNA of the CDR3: TGTGCCAGCAGCTTCGGACAGGCGAACATTCAGTACTTC. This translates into CASSFGQANIQYF.

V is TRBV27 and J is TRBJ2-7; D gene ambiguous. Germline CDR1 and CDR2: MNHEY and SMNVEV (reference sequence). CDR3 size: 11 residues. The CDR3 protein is CAAGEIYEQYF. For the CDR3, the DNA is TGTGCGGCTGGGGAAATCTACGAGCAGTACTTC.

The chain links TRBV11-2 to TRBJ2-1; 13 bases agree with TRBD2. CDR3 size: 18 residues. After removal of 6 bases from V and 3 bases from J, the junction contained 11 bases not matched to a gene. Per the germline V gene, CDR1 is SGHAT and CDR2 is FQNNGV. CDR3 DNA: TGTGCCAGCAGTTTCGGACTAGCGGGAGAATCGGTCTACAATGAGCAGTTCTTC. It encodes CASSFGLAGESVYNEQFF.

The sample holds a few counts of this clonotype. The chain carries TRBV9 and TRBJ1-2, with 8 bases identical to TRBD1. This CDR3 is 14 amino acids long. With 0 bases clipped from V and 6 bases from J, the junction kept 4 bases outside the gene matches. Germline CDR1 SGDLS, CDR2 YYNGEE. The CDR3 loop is CASSVGQGMDGYTF. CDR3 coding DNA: TGTGCCAGCAGCGTAGGACAGGGGATGGATGGCTACACCTTC.

CDR3: CASSPSERGLAEQYF. The CDR3 DNA reads as TGTGCCAGTAGTCCCTCCGAGAGGGGTCTCGCCGAGCAGTACTTC. This chain links TRBV25-1 with TRBJ2-7, with D possibly being TRBD1 or TRBD2 (5 bases each). The CDR3 has 15 amino acids. Trimming removed 9 bases at V and 6 bases at J, with 24 bases between. Germline V gene sequence: CDR1 MGHDK, CDR2 SYGVNS.